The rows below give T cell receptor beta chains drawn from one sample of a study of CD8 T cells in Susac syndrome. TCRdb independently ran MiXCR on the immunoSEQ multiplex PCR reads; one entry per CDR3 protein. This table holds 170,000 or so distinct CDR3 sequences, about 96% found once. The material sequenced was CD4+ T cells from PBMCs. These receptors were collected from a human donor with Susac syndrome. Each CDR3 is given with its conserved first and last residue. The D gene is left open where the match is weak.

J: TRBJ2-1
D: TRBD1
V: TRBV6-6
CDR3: CASSTPPRGRINEQFF

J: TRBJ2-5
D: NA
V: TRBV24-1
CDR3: CATSDSGTGFQETQYF

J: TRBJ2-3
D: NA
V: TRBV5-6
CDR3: CASSLQHSDTQYF

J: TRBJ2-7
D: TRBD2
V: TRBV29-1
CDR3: CSVAGVGGSYEQYF

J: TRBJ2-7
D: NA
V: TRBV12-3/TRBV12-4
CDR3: CASRGTPGPRSYEQYF

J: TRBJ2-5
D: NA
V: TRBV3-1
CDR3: CASSRLRKETQYF

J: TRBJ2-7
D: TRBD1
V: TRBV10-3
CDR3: CAISSGTGLYEQYF

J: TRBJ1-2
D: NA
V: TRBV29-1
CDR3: CSVLEGFGYTF

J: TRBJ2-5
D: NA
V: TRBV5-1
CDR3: CASSPLTPTGQETQYF

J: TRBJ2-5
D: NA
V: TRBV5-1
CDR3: CASKEGETQYF

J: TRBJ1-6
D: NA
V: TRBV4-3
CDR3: CASSQAYPARATVGPLHF

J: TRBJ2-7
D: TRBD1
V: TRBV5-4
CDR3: CASSMGQGRDEQYF

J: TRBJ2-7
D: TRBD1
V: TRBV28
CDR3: CASSPRDRAREQYF

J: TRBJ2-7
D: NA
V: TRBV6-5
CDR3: CASSGGRAREQYF

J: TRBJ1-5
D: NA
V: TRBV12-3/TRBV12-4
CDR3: CASSFRQGVNQPQHF

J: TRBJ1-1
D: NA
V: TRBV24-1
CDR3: CATSSRDWTEAFF

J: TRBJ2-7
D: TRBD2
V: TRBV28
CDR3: CASSLPSSGRDMQYF

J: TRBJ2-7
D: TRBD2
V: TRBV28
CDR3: CATLAGVNEQYF

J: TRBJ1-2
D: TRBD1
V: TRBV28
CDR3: CASSPPQGARGYTF

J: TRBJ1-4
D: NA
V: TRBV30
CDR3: CAWSVDGGTTEKLFF

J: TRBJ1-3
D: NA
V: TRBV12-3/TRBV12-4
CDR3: CASSAPESSGNTIYF

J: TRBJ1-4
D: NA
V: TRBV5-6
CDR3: CASSAEEGATNEKLFF

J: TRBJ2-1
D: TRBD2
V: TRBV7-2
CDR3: CASSTGTSGAEQFF

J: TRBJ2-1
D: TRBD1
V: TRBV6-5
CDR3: CASSRDRGYNEQFF

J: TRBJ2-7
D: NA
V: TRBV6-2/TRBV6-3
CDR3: CASTRTSSYEQYF

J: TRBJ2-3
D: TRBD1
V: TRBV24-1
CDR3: CATSDPLDRTTHTDTQYF

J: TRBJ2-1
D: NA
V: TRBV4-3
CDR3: CASSQGTLRDYNEQFF

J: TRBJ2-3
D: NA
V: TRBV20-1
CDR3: CSARDQGRSYTDTQYF

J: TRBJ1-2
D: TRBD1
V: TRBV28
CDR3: CASSSPDRVDLYGYTF

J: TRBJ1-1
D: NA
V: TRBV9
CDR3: CASSDLTEAFF

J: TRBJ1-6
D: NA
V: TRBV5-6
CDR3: CASRRAAAGNSPLHF

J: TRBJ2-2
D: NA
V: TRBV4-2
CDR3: CASSQVPPGANTGELFF

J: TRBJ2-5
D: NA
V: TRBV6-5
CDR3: CASRRLGWGETQYF

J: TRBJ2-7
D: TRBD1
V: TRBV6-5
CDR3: CASHTRGTGSYEQYF

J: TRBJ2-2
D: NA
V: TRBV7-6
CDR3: CASSSTPQSYTGELFF

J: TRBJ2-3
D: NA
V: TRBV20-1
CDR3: CSARDLRSGTGTDTQYF

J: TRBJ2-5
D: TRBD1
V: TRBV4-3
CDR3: CASSQVPQGARETQYF

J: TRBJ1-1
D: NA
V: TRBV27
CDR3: CASRADRPRSTEAFF

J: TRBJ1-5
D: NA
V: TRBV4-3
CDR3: CASSQEMGGDQPQHF

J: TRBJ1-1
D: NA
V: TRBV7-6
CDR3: CASSKEVVSEAFF

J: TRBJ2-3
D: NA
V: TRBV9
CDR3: CASSVGLRDPDTQYF

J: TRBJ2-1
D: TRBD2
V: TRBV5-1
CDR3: CASSPREGNEQFF

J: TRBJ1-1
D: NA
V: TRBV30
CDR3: CAWSVGSRTEAFF

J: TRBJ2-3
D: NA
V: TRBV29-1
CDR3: CSKRTDSTDTQYF

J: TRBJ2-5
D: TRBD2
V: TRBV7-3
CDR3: CASSLGRAETQYF

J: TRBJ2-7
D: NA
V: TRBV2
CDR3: CASRSDRYEQYF

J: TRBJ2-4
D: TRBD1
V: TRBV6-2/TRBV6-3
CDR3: CASSPRTGENIQYF

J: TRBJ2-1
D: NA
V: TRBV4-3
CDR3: CASSQAGGASGWNEQFF

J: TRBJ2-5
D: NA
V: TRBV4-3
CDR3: CASSQDPRGTQYF

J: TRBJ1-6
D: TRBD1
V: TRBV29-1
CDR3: CSVGAGGGPLHF

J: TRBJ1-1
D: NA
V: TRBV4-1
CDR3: CASKNRALNTEAFF

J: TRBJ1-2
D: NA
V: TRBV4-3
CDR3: CASSQDSVNYGYTF

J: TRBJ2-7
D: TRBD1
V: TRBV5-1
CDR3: CASSLGQGSFAYEQYF

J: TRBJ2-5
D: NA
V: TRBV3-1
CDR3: CASRDGQETQYF

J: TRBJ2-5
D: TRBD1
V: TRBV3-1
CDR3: CASSETGGGQETQYF

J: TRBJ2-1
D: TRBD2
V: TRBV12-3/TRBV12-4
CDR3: CASSSGTSGSNEQFF

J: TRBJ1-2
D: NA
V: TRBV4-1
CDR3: CASSQGGGTEYGYTF

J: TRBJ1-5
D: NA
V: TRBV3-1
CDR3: CASSPRDYNQPQHF

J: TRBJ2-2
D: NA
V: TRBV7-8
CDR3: CASRQDGNTGELFF

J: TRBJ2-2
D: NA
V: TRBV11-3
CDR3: CASSPGRYTGELFF